The 29 T cell receptor beta chains in this list originate from one sample, sequenced in a study of cytomegalovirus exposure and HLA in healthy donors. Primers for the PCR totalled 60 Vbeta and 13 Jbeta. Sequencing used immunoSEQ multiplex PCR; TCRdb keeps in-frame clones, though not all of them. The data hold about 150,000 clones, with 78% observed a single time. Source material: PBMCs. The source is a woman aged 50 to 65 in good health and CMV-seropositive.

V gene TRBV10-3 combines with J gene TRBJ1-2, with 7 bases identical to TRBD1. Germline V gives CDR1 ENHRY, CDR2 SYGVKD. The CDR3 runs to 14 residues. After removal of 2 bases from V and 5 bases from J, the junction contained 5 bases not matched to a gene. The CDR3 DNA follows: TGTGCCATCAGTGAGACGGGACAGAATTATGGCTACACCTTC. Encoded protein: CAISETGQNYGYTF.

This clone appeared a few times. An end of the junction differs from the germline gene, which may be a read error. The rearrangement joins TRBV5-1 to TRBJ2-3; D might be TRBD2 (6 bases). Germline-derived CDR1 and CDR2 are SGHRS and YFSETQ. The CDR3 extends over 11 amino acids. The CDR3 sequence is CASSLLGTWIF. The CDR3 bases are TGCGCCAGCAGCTTGCTAGGGACTTGGATCTTT. The whole variable domain, filled in from reference TRBV5-1 and TRBJ2-3, reads KAGVTQTPRYLIKTRGQQVTLSCSPISGHRSVSWYQQTPGQGLQFLFEYFSETQRNKGNFPGRFSGRQFSNSRSEMNVSTLELGDSALYLCASSLLGTWIFGPGTRLTVL.

This clone was seen a handful of times. This sequence joins TRBV6-1 and TRBJ1-5, with a weak D call TRBD1 (5 bases). Germline V gene sequence: CDR1 MNHNS, CDR2 SASEGT. Trimming removed 6 bases at V and 7 bases at J, with 16 bases between. The CDR3 extends over 14 amino acids. CDR3 nucleotides: TGTGCCAGCAGCCTACAGGAGCACGGACAGCCCCAGCATTTT. Translation: CASSLQEHGQPQHF.

The chain carries TRBV7-8 and TRBJ1-1, with TRBD1 as a possible D gene (5 bases). Trimming cost V 5 bases and J 3 bases, with 10 bases left between them. This CDR3 is 13 amino acids long. Per germline, CDR1 SGHVS and CDR2 FQNEAQ. CDR3 sequence: CASSSRVYTEAFF. CDR3 nucleotides: TGTGCCAGCAGCAGCAGGGTTTACACTGAAGCTTTCTTT.

This sequence joins TRBV4-2 and TRBJ1-2; tentative D call: TRBD1 (6 bases). CDR3 size: 16 residues. Trimming took 4 bases from V and 10 from J, leaving 25 bases between them. The V gene's germline CDR1 is LGHNA and CDR2 YNFKEQ. CDR3 in amino acids: CASSPYDRSAGNVYTF. CDR3 in DNA: TGTGCCAGCAGCCCCTACGACAGGTCCGCCGGCAATGTCTACACCTTC.

This chain joins TRBV19 and TRBJ2-7, with D unresolved. This CDR3 comprises 14 residues. Trimming left V 1 base short and J 1 base short, with 8 bases between. The germline V gene encodes CDR1 LNHDA and CDR2 SQIVND (reference sequence). Here the CDR3 reads CASSIGPRSYEQYF. The CDR3 nucleotides are TGTGCCAGTAGTATAGGTCCGAGATCCTACGAGCAGTACTTC.

The chain is built from TRBV28 and TRBJ2-5; D is perhaps TRBD1 (6 bases). Germline V CDR1 and CDR2: MDHEN, SYDVKM. CDR3 length: 17 amino acids. V lost 3 bases and J lost 1, with 18 bases in between. The CDR3: CASSFPPYTGTQETQYF. CDR3 coding DNA: TGTGCCAGCAGTTTCCCTCCTTACACAGGGACCCAAGAGACCCAGTACTTC.

The DNA of the CDR3 is TGTGCCAGTACCCAGGCCCGTTTGGACACTGAAGCTTTCTTT. Amino acids: CASTQARLDTEAFF. The V gene is TRBV19, the J gene TRBJ1-1; D uncertain. The CDR3 is made up of 14 amino acids. Germline CDR1 LNHDA, CDR2 SQIVND (reference sequence). The germline V and J ends were trimmed by 7 bases and 3 bases, with 15 bases remaining between them. Full variable domain (remainder filled in from reference TRBV19 and TRBJ1-1): DGGITQSPKYLFRKEGQNVTLSCEQNLNHDAMYWYRQDPGQGLRLIYYSQIVNDFQKGDIAEGYSVSREKKESFPLTVTSAQKNPTAFYLCASTQARLDTEAFFGQGTRLTVV.

The chain couples TRBV5-1 to TRBJ1-1; possible D gene TRBD1, 6 bases. V was trimmed by 4 bases and J by 1 base, leaving 11 bases between them. The CDR3 spans 14 residues. Germline V gene data show CDR1 as SGHRS and CDR2 as YFSETQ. CDR3 amino acids: CASSGDRPNTEAFF. The CDR3 bases are TGCGCCAGCAGCGGAGACAGGCCGAACACTGAAGCTTTCTTT.

The V call is TRBV27, the J call TRBJ2-1; D unresolved. Germline values: CDR1 MNHEY, CDR2 SMNVEV (reference sequence). This CDR3 contains 14 residues. Trimming shortened V by 5 bases and J by 9 bases, and 17 bases separated the two germline ends. The CDR3: CASSLPSQAIEQFF. CDR3 bases: TGTGCCAGCAGTCTCCCCAGCCAGGCGATTGAGCAGTTCTTC.

The rearrangement links TRBV13 to TRBJ1-2, with 9 bases lining up with TRBD1. The length of the CDR3 is 16 residues. Trimming took 3 bases from V and 5 from J; bases not matched to a gene: 10. Germline V gene sequence: CDR1 PRHDT, CDR2 FYEKMQ (reference sequence). CDR3 coding DNA: TGTGCCAGCAGCTTCGGGACAGGGAGCCGCTTTTATGGCTACACCTTC. Amino acids: CASSFGTGSRFYGYTF.

This sequence joins TRBV7-8 and TRBJ2-3; D may be TRBD2 (6 bases). From germline, CDR1 is SGHVS and CDR2 FQNEAQ. Deletions cut 3 bases from V and 3 bases from J, with 7 bases between. The CDR3 runs 13 residues. DNA of the CDR3: TGTGCCAGCAGCTTTGGGGGGACAGATACGCAGTATTTT. Its translation: CASSFGGTDTQYF.

This rearrangement joins TRBV6-5 to TRBJ2-2; TRBD2 matches at 12 bases. This CDR3 contains 15 residues. Trimming at V came to 6 bases and at J to 6 bases, leaving 5 bases not matched to a gene. Germline values: CDR1 MNHEY, CDR2 SVGAGI. CDR3 nucleotide sequence: TGTGCCAGCAGCCGACTAGCGGGAGAGCCCGGGGAGCTGTTTTTT. This gives the protein CASSRLAGEPGELFF.

This rearrangement joins TRBV11-3 to TRBJ2-1; TRBD1 aligns across 7 bases. V lost 1 base and J lost 5; bases outside the gene matches: 2. The germline V gene encodes CDR1 SGHNT and CDR2 YENEEA. The CDR3 consists of 14 residues. The chain's CDR3 is CASSLGGQHNEQFF. DNA for the CDR3: TGTGCCAGCAGCTTAGGGGGACAGCACAATGAGCAGTTCTTC.

This chain connects TRBV7-9 to TRBJ2-5, with D unresolved. The end of the DNA is better explained by TRBJ2-7, so the J call may be wrong. In germline, CDR1 is SEHNR, CDR2 FQNEAQ (reference sequence). CDR3 length: 13 amino acids. This chain's CDR3 is CASSLSAAYEQYF. In DNA form, the CDR3 reads TGTGCCAGCAGCTTAAGCGCCGCCTACGAGCAGTACTTC.

The chain carries TRBV9 and TRBJ2-3; 16 bases line up with TRBD2. The CDR3 extends over 18 amino acids. Germline V gene data show CDR1 as SGDLS and CDR2 as YYNGEE. After removal of 5 bases from V and 2 bases from J, the junction contained 8 bases not matched to a gene. The CDR3 loop reads CASSRGLAGGTITDTQYF. For the CDR3, the DNA is TGTGCCAGCAGTCGGGGACTAGCGGGAGGGACCATCACAGATACGCAGTATTTT.

The V call is TRBV2, the J call TRBJ2-7; D might be TRBD1 (8 bases). Germline CDR1 reads SNHLY; CDR2 reads FYNNEI. The CDR3 consists of 13 residues. V was shortened by 9 bases and J by 6 bases, with 18 bases between the two germline ends. Here the CDR3 reads CASYRGGSAEQYF. CDR3 sequence (DNA): TGTGCCAGTTACAGGGGGGGTTCGGCCGAGCAGTACTTC.

The rearrangement uses TRBV7-2 and TRBJ1-1; 7 nucleotides line up with TRBD1. This CDR3 spans 13 amino acids. V was clipped by 3 bases and J by 3 bases; unmatched bases: 1. The germline V gene encodes CDR1 SGHTA and CDR2 FQGNSA. CDR3 coding DNA: TGTGCCAGCAGCTTGACAGGGTACACTGAAGCTTTCTTT. Translating it yields CASSLTGYTEAFF.

The chain combines TRBV30 with TRBJ1-2; the D is unclear. This CDR3 contains 15 residues. V shed 4 bases and J shed 3 bases, with 18 bases lying between them. Germline V CDR1 and CDR2: GTSNPN, SVGIG (reference sequence). CDR3 in amino acids: CAWTGRRVQYYGYTF. The CDR3 bases are TGTGCCTGGACTGGCAGGAGGGTTCAATACTATGGCTACACCTTC.

The rearrangement joins TRBV27 to TRBJ1-2; TRBD1 aligns across 8 bases. CDR3 length: 15 residues. V was clipped by 2 bases and J by 8 bases; unmatched bases: 10. Per the germline V gene, CDR1 is MNHEY and CDR2 is SMNVEV (reference sequence). For the CDR3, the DNA is TGTGCCAGCAGTTTAATGCCAGGGGGCTTAGGGGGCTACACCTTC. Amino acid sequence: CASSLMPGGLGGYTF.

The chain has TRBV5-1 and TRBJ2-1; 7 positions agree with TRBD1. Germline-derived CDR1 and CDR2 are SGHRS and YFSETQ. The length of the CDR3 is 15 residues. With V trimmed by 4 bases and J by 4 bases, 8 bases remained unmatched. The CDR3 sequence is CASSPDRVSYNEQFF. The CDR3 nucleotides are TGCGCCAGCAGCCCAGACAGGGTGTCATACAATGAGCAGTTCTTC.

The CDR3 DNA reads TGTGCCAGCAGTGCCACTATCTCCTCCTACAATGAGCAGTTCTTC. Its translation: CASSATISSYNEQFF. The chain employs TRBV9 and TRBJ2-1; D uncertain. The CDR3 is 15 amino acids. Germline CDR1 and CDR2: SGDLS and YYNGEE. With 5 bases removed from V and 0 bases from J, the gap between germline ends came to 12 bases.

The chain joins TRBV9 to TRBJ2-5; a possible D gene is TRBD2 (6 bases). Germline V gene sequence: CDR1 SGDLS, CDR2 YYNGEE. This CDR3 is 15 amino acids long. The V end lost 0 bases, the J end lost 5 bases, and 14 bases lay between the germline ends. In DNA form, the CDR3 reads TGTGCCAGCAGCGTAGAGTCAGGAGGGGTGGAGACCCAGTACTTC. This encodes CASSVESGGVETQYF.

V is TRBV7-6 and J is TRBJ2-7, with 7 bases fitting TRBD2. CDR3 length: 13 residues. V dropped 3 bases and J dropped 5; count of bases not matched to a gene: 4. The germline CDR1 and CDR2 sequences are SGHVS and FNYEAQ. The CDR3 here is CASSLSGEDEQYF. As DNA, the CDR3 is TGTGCCAGCAGCTTGAGCGGGGAGGACGAGCAGTACTTC.

The V and J genes are TRBV25-1 and TRBJ2-6, with TRBD2 identical over 15 bases. V lost 4 bases, J lost 1 base, and 2 bases stayed unmatched. Germline CDR1 and CDR2: MGHDK and SYGVNS. The CDR3 is 18 residues long. DNA of the CDR3: TGTGCCAGCAGTGGGACTAGCGGGAGGGCTTCTGGGGCCAACGTCCTGACTTTC. Its protein is CASSGTSGRASGANVLTF.

The chain employs TRBV28 and TRBJ2-3; TRBD1 might be the D (5 bases). Germline V CDR1 and CDR2: MDHEN, SYDVKM. V was clipped by 7 bases and J by 3 bases, with 11 bases between them. This CDR3 contains 13 residues. Here the CDR3 reads CASTFPGTDTQYF. CDR3 in DNA: TGTGCCAGCACGTTCCCAGGGACAGATACGCAGTATTTT.

The genes are TRBV5-4 and TRBJ2-2; tentatively, D is TRBD2 (6 bases). CDR1 and CDR2 from the germline V gene are SGHNT and YYREEE (reference sequence). The CDR3 has 15 amino acids. V was clipped by 4 bases and J by 6 bases, with 16 bases between them. CDR3 DNA: TGTGCCAGCAGCGCGACTAGAGTAGGGGCCGGGGAGCTGTTTTTT. This translates into CASSATRVGAGELFF.

The chain carries TRBV7-9 and TRBJ1-1, with TRBD1 matching over 8 bases. The V gene's germline CDR1 is SEHNR and CDR2 FQNEAQ (reference sequence). The CDR3 consists of 15 residues. Unmatched junction bases numbered 10, after V lost 5 bases and J lost 5 bases. The CDR3 sequence is CASSTLDRAGTEAFF. DNA of the CDR3: TGTGCCAGCAGCACTCTGGACAGGGCGGGAACTGAAGCTTTCTTT.

This chain connects TRBV4-1 to TRBJ1-4; no reliable D call. Germline CDR1 reads MGHRA; CDR2 reads YSYEKL. Between the trimmed V and J ends, which lost 4 bases and 7 bases, there was a span of 10 bases. The CDR3 totals 13 residues. The CDR3 loop is CASSRTLREKLFF. For the CDR3, the DNA is TGCGCCAGCAGCCGGACTTTACGTGAAAAACTGTTTTTT.